This TCR beta chain was sequenced in a study of blood T cell repertoires in COVID-19. Study-level information: Specimens from acute and convalescent COVID-19 originated in the United States, Italy and Spain. Nucleic acid was either cDNA or gDNA, and it came from T cells, B-cell-depleted T cells, or PBMCs.

The length of the CDR3 is 15 residues. Germline V lookup: CDR1 SNHLY, CDR2 FYNNEI. The ends lost 6 bases at V and 8 bases at J; junction bases unmatched: 12. In the source study's methods: Amplification from reference gene primers served as the basis for estimated nucleated cell counts. Only in-frame clones appear in the TCRdb table, and some are missing; sequencing was by immunoSEQ multiplex PCR. Clone size and the V and J calls come from that table; the DNA yielded D and trimming. The sample includes 30,000 to 50,000 clones, over 75% of them seen just once. Sequenced input: peripheral blood. The sequence was collected from an elderly man with active or convalescent COVID-19. The chain recombines TRBV2 with TRBJ1-4; TRBD1 matches 7 bases. The CDR3 reads CASSARQGSGEKLFF. The DNA for the CDR3 is TGTGCCAGCAGCGCGAGACAGGGCTCAGGGGAAAAACTGTTTTTT.